Sequencing of this TCR beta chain was carried out in a study of shared clonotypes between healthy human individuals. Germline loops: CDR1 LNHDA, CDR2 SQIVND (reference sequence). V lost 4 bases to trimming and J lost 8 bases; unmatched junction nucleotides: 5. The CDR3 loop spans 13 amino acids. This table comes from immunoSEQ multiplex PCR, and its TCRdb copy is limited to in-frame clones, with some not included. The table records roughly 2.2 million clones, approximately 95% of them present only once. Concerning this clone: Its antigen is currently unknown. The sample contains more than one DNA sequence encoding this CDR3.

Findings and limits, study-wide: On the whole, naive subsets had larger estimated richness than memory subsets had.

Specimen: naive CD4+ T cells from PBMCs. Subset specified: CD45RA+ positively selected. V is TRBV19 and J is TRBJ1-2; 9 nucleotides match TRBD1. This clonotype was obtained from a man younger than 35 in good health. Some clones in this sample may be carry-over from other donors' samples. The CDR3 protein is CASSTGTGYGYTF. CDR3 DNA: TGTGCCAGTAGTACGGGGACAGGGTACGGCTACACCTTC.